This record covers a single T cell receptor beta chain. A multiplex PCR was run with 60 Vbeta primers and 13 Jbeta primers. Libraries were prepared by immunoSEQ multiplex PCR; TCRdb keeps only in-frame clonotypes and omits some of them. The sample consists of just over 150,000 clones, around 80% of them appearing once. The data derive from a study of cytomegalovirus exposure and HLA in healthy donors. Trimming took 2 bases from V and 0 from J, leaving 7 bases between them. The germline V gene has CDR1 SQVTM and CDR2 ANQGSEA. There are 13 residues in the CDR3. The chain couples TRBV29-1 to TRBJ1-1; D might be TRBD1 (5 bases). Sequencing was carried out using PBMCs. This clonotype originated in a man younger than 30 in good health and CMV-seronegative. CDR3 nucleotide sequence: TGCAGCGTTGAATGGGACTTGAACACTGAAGCTTTCTTT. Translating gives CSVEWDLNTEAFF.